Listed here are 16 T cell receptor beta chains from one sample, sequenced in a study of beta chain features in type 1 diabetes. Study conclusions and caveats: Moderate but significant shortening of TCRB CDR3s was recorded in all four CD4+ subsets from Type 1 diabetes patients.

Expressed TCRB transcripts were sequenced after all isolated RNA was converted to cDNA. Measured with immunoSEQ multiplex PCR; TCRdb has only the in-frame clones, and not every one. The profile shows over 200,000 clones, roughly a tenth of them singletons. No antigen has been identified for these receptors. The specimen sequenced was naive CD4+ T cells from blood. Receptors were obtained from a man aged 25-40 years with type 1 diabetes.

This chain links TRBV7-2 with TRBJ2-3; a weak D match, TRBD2 (6 bases). V was pared by 8 bases and J by 4 bases, with 19 bases between. This CDR3 spans 15 amino acids. Germline loops: CDR1 SGHTA, CDR2 FQGNSA. The CDR3 here is CASLPPGLPADTQYF. The CDR3 DNA reads TGTGCCAGCCTCCCCCCGGGACTCCCTGCAGATACGCAGTATTTT. Full variable domain (rest looked up from reference TRBV7-2 and TRBJ2-3): GAGVSQSPSNKVTEKGKDVELRCDPISGHTALYWYRQSLGQGLEFLIYFQGNSAPDKSGLPSDRFSAERTGGSVSTLTIQRTQQEDSAVYLCASLPPGLPADTQYFGPGTRLTVL.

Only a few counts were recorded for this clone. The same CDR3 also results from other DNA sequences found in this sample. The chain carries TRBV18 and TRBJ2-5; D gene ambiguous. Germline V lookup: CDR1 KGHSH, CDR2 LQKENI. The CDR3 contains 11 residues. Trimming cost V 2 bases and J 5 bases, with 3 bases left between them. CDR3 sequence (DNA): TGTGCCAGCTCACCAGAGGAGACCCAGTACTTC. As protein: CASSPEETQYF.

The rearrangement joins TRBV15 to TRBJ2-1, with D perhaps TRBD2 (7 bases). CDR1 LNHNV and CDR2 YYDKDF come from the germline V gene (reference sequence). V lost 5 bases to trimming and J lost 9 bases, with 26 bases between them. The CDR3 consists of 17 residues. Here the CDR3 DNA reads TGTGCCACCAGCCCCCGAGGGGTGGGGGGGCCTTTAAGTGAGCAGTTCTTC. Protein: CATSPRGVGGPLSEQFF.

There are a few counts of this clone. This chain links TRBV27 with TRBJ2-5; no firm D call. V was cut by 4 bases and J by 4 bases, with 10 bases left in between. The CDR3 is 13 amino acids. Germline values: CDR1 MNHEY, CDR2 SMNVEV (reference sequence). In DNA form, the CDR3 reads TGTGCCAGCAGTTCTCAGGCGCGAGAGACCCAGTACTTC. Translating gives CASSSQARETQYF.

This clone was observed once. The V call is TRBV7-9, the J call TRBJ2-7; D gene ambiguous. Germline CDR1 reads SEHNR; CDR2 reads FQNEAQ (reference sequence). The CDR3 covers 14 residues. Trimming removed 2 bases from V and 5 bases from J, with 13 bases in between. Here the CDR3 DNA reads TGTGCCAGCAGCTTACCCCAGAAAATCAACGAGCAGTACTTC. It translates to CASSLPQKINEQYF.

The CDR3 is CASSLQGAKNIQYF. The DNA of the CDR3 is TGCGCCAGCAGCTTGCAGGGTGCCAAAAACATTCAGTACTTC. V usage is TRBV5-1 and J usage is TRBJ2-4; tentative D call: TRBD1 (5 bases). Germline V gene data show CDR1 as SGHRS and CDR2 as YFSETQ. CDR3 length: 14 amino acids. The germline V and J ends were trimmed by 1 base and 1 base, with 6 bases remaining between them.

CDR3 coding DNA: TGTGCCAGCAGACATGATTATGGCTACACCTTC. Protein product: CASRHDYGYTF. V gene TRBV6-1 combines with J gene TRBJ1-2; D is unresolved. This CDR3 has 11 residues. Germline V lookup: CDR1 MNHNS, CDR2 SASEGT. The V end was cut by 6 bases, the J end by 5 bases, with 7 bases between.

This clone has just a few counts. The chain employs TRBV25-1 and TRBJ2-6; D is uncertain. Trimming removed 0 bases from V and 0 bases from J, with 6 bases in between. Germline V CDR1 and CDR2: MGHDK, SYGVNS. This CDR3 is 16 amino acids long. In DNA, the CDR3 is TGTGCCAGCAGTGAATATTGGGCCTCTGGGGCCAACGTCCTGACTTTC. It yields the protein CASSEYWASGANVLTF.

This clone appeared a few times. The same CDR3 also results from other DNA sequences found in this sample. The chain uses TRBV7-2 and TRBJ2-4; D possibly corresponds to TRBD1 (6 bases). V gave up 0 bases and J gave up 0 bases, with 6 bases separating them. The length of the CDR3 is 15 residues. Germline V gene lookup returns CDR1 SGHTA and CDR2 FQGNSA. The CDR3 coding sequence is TGTGCCAGCAGCTTAGCAGGGGGAGCCAAAAACATTCAGTACTTC. Translating it yields CASSLAGGAKNIQYF.

This clone was seen a few times. The chain joins TRBV6-5 to TRBJ2-2; a weak D match, TRBD1 (5 bases). Trimming pared 4 bases from V and 1 base from J, leaving 10 bases between. Germline V gives CDR1 MNHEY, CDR2 SVGAGI. The CDR3 is 15 amino acids. CDR3 protein: CASSSQGMNTGELFF. The CDR3 region has the DNA TGTGCCAGCAGTTCCCAGGGAATGAACACCGGGGAGCTGTTTTTT.

This rearrangement joins TRBV29-1 to TRBJ1-3; D gene ambiguous. Germline V gene lookup returns CDR1 SQVTM and CDR2 ANQGSEA. This CDR3 is 13 amino acids long. In DNA, the CDR3 is TGCAGTGTGGCCCCTTTGGCTGGAAACACCATATATTTT. This codes for CSVAPLAGNTIYF.

V and J are TRBV7-9 and TRBJ1-3; D gene ambiguous. The CDR3 is 14 amino acids. The germline V and J ends were trimmed by 5 bases and 0 bases, with 8 bases remaining between them. Germline CDR1 reads SEHNR; CDR2 reads FQNEAQ (reference sequence). The CDR3 DNA is TGTGCCAGCAGCCCTGGCAACTCTGGAAACACCATATATTTT. Residues: CASSPGNSGNTIYF.

The chain carries TRBV2 and TRBJ2-2, with D hard to call. This CDR3 contains 13 residues. Germline CDR1 and CDR2: SNHLY and FYNNEI. The V and J ends lost 7 bases and 8 bases respectively, with 14 bases between them. The DNA for the CDR3 is TGTGCCAGCACCTGGCGGAACTTAGGGGAGCTGTTTTTT. Its translation is CASTWRNLGELFF.

This clone has just a few counts. The rearrangement joins TRBV2 to TRBJ2-4; perhaps TRBD1 as D (6 bases). Germline CDR1 reads SNHLY; CDR2 reads FYNNEI. The ends were cut back, 3 bases at V and 8 bases at J, with 14 bases in the middle. The CDR3 covers 14 residues. The CDR3 loop is CASSDAGARDIQYF. CDR3 nucleotides: TGTGCCAGCAGTGATGCAGGGGCGAGGGACATTCAGTACTTC.

CDR3 DNA sequence: TGCGCCAGCAGCCCCCGGACAGGGGATTCACCCCTCCACTTT. This translates into CASSPRTGDSPLHF. The chain carries TRBV5-1 and TRBJ1-6; 9 bases line up with TRBD1. Trimming cost V 4 bases and J 8 bases; bases outside gene matches: 4. This CDR3 contains 14 residues. Germline lookup yields CDR1 SGHRS and CDR2 YFSETQ.

The chain is built from TRBV7-3 and TRBJ2-1, with a possible D match to TRBD2 (7 bases). The length of the CDR3 is 16 residues. Germline V CDR1 and CDR2: SGHTA, FQGTGA. V shed 0 bases and J shed 2 bases, with 11 bases lying between them. The CDR3 is CASSLTGGGTYNEQFF. In nucleotides, the CDR3 is TGTGCCAGCAGCTTAACAGGGGGGGGGACCTACAATGAGCAGTTCTTC.